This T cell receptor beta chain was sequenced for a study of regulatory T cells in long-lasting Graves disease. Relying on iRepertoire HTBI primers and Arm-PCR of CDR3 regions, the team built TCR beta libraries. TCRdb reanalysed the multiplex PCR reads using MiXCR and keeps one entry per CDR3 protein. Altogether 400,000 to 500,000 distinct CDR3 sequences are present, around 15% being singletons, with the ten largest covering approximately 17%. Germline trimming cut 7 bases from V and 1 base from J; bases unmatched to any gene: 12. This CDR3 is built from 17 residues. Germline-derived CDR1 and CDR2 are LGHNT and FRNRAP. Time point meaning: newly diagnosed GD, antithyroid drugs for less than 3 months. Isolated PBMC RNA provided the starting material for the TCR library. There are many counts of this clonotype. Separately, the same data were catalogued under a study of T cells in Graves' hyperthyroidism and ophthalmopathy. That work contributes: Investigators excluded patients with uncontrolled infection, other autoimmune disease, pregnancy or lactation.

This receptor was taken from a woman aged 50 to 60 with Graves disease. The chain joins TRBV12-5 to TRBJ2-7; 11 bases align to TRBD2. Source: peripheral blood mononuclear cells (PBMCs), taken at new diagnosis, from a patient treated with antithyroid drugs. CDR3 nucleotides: TGTGCTAGTGCCCTCGGTACCACTAGCGGGAGTTCCTACGAGCAGTACTTC. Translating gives CASALGTTSGSSYEQYF.